This entry lists 17 T cell receptor beta chains sequenced from one sample in a study of identical twins' blood T cells. Each CDR3 protein is one row after TCRdb ran MiXCR on the 5' RACE reads. Of a few hundred thousand distinct CDR3 sequences in the sample, more than 25% are singletons; the top ten hold 5.5% to 7%. Input material: PBMCs. The receptors stem from a woman between 18 and 50 years old in good health.

The chain recombines TRBV6-4 with TRBJ2-2; D remains ambiguous. Germline-derived CDR1 and CDR2 are MRHNA and SNTAGT. Between the trimmed V and J ends, which lost 0 bases and 5 bases, there was a span of 16 bases. The CDR3 extends over 17 amino acids. The DNA of the CDR3 is TGTGCCAGCAGTGACTCGATTCGGGCCGCTAGTACCGGGGAGCTGTTTTTT. Residues: CASSDSIRAASTGELFF.

The chain combines TRBV27 with TRBJ1-2; 8 bases align to TRBD1. The germline V gene has CDR1 MNHEY and CDR2 SMNVEV (reference sequence). V was pared by 4 bases and J by 4 bases, with 5 bases of the junction left unmatched. The CDR3 loop spans 14 amino acids. This CDR3 is CASSSKGTGYGYTF. DNA of the CDR3: TGTGCCAGCAGTTCAAAGGGGACAGGCTATGGCTACACCTTC.

The chain has TRBV6-4 and TRBJ2-5; no clear D. CDR3 length equals 13 residues. Germline CDR1 MRHNA, CDR2 SNTAGT. The V and J ends lost 5 bases and 7 bases respectively, with 14 bases between them. In DNA form, the CDR3 reads TGTGCCAGCAGTAAAGAGGCATCGGCGACCCAGTACTTC. Encoded protein: CASSKEASATQYF.

This clonotype was picked up many times. This chain joins TRBV6-2 or TRBV6-3 and TRBJ2-2; D gene ambiguous. Germline lookup yields CDR1 MNHEY and CDR2 SVGEGT. The CDR3 has 12 residues. V was shortened by 4 bases and J by 8 bases, with 8 bases between the two germline ends. The CDR3 sequence: CASSWLNGELFF. The CDR3 coding sequence is TGTGCCAGCAGTTGGCTGAATGGGGAGCTGTTTTTT.

A few counts support this clonotype. The chain uses TRBV9 and TRBJ1-1; D perhaps matches TRBD1 (5 bases). CDR3 length: 15 amino acids. Looked up from germline, CDR1 is SGDLS and CDR2 is YYNGEE. Trimming removed 4 bases at V and 1 base at J, with 14 bases between. The CDR3: CASSSAGHPNTEAFF. DNA of the CDR3: TGTGCCAGCAGCTCGGCCGGACACCCGAACACTGAAGCTTTCTTT.

This clonotype came up a few times. J is TRBJ2-3 and V is TRBV7-9, with TRBD2 identical over 9 bases. From germline, CDR1 is SEHNR and CDR2 FQNEAQ (reference sequence). The CDR3 extends over 18 amino acids. V shed 1 base and J 1 base; nucleotides not matched to a gene: 9. The CDR3 region is CASSLGRLAEDGTDTQYF. The CDR3 nucleotides read TGTGCCAGCAGCTTAGGGCGACTAGCGGAGGATGGCACAGATACGCAGTATTTT.

This clonotype appeared a few times. V is TRBV2 and J is TRBJ1-1; a possible D gene is TRBD1 (5 bases). The V and J ends lost 1 base and 10 bases respectively, with 10 bases between them. This CDR3 region has 12 residues. Per the germline V gene, CDR1 is SNHLY and CDR2 is FYNNEI. The CDR3 DNA follows: TGTGCCAGCAGTGAAGGGGGACCCAGAGCTTTCTTT. Its protein product is CASSEGGPRAFF.

This clonotype was recorded at least ten times. CDR3 in amino acids: CASSPPGWNGYTF. The CDR3 DNA reads as TGTGCCAGCAGCCCACCGGGTTGGAATGGCTACACCTTC. The chain carries TRBV14 and TRBJ1-2; D is unclear. Germline V gene data show CDR1 as SGHDN and CDR2 as FVKESK. Between the trimmed V and J ends, which lost 4 bases and 6 bases, there was a span of 12 bases. The CDR3 covers 13 residues.

This clonotype has just a few counts. CDR3 coding DNA: TGTGCCAGCAGCCTTGACGCCCTGAACACTGAAGCTTTCTTT. Its protein product is CASSLDALNTEAFF. This chain connects TRBV3-1 to TRBJ1-1; D is undetermined. CDR1 and CDR2 from the germline V gene are LGHDT and YNNKEL (reference sequence). The CDR3 is made up of 14 amino acids. The V end was cut by 4 bases, the J end by 0 bases, with 9 bases between.

This clonotype was picked up a small number of times. The chain employs TRBV27 and TRBJ2-7; D might be TRBD1 or TRBD2, each matching 5 bases. Germline loops: CDR1 MNHEY, CDR2 SMNVEV (reference sequence). The CDR3 has 14 residues. The ends were cut back, 4 bases at V and 5 bases at J, with 15 bases in the middle. As DNA, the CDR3 is TGTGCCAGCAGTTGGGGGAGAGGATACAACGAGCAGTACTTC. Protein sequence: CASSWGRGYNEQYF.

The DNA of the CDR3 is TGTGCCAGCAGCCCTCCGGGACCTACTAACGCTTTCTTT. Residues: CASSPPGPTNAFF. The chain combines TRBV11-2 with TRBJ1-1; weak D call: TRBD1 (5 bases). The V gene lost 5 bases and the J gene lost 11 bases, with 18 bases spanning the gap. Germline V gene data show CDR1 as SGHAT and CDR2 as FQNNGV. The CDR3 extends over 13 amino acids. Together with reference TRBV11-2 and TRBJ1-1, the CDR3 gives the full variable domain: EAGVAQSPRYKIIEKRQSVAFWCNPISGHATLYWYQQILGQGPKLLIQFQNNGVVDDSQLPKDRFSAERLKGVDSTLKIQPAKLEDSAVYLCASSPPGPTNAFFGQGTRLTVV.

This rearrangement joins TRBV6-5 to TRBJ1-2, with 10 bases aligning to TRBD1. The CDR3 loop spans 15 amino acids. V dropped 5 bases and J dropped 4; count of bases not matched to a gene: 7. Germline lookup yields CDR1 MNHEY and CDR2 SVGAGI. CDR3 bases: TGTGCCAGCAGTAACAGACAGGGGGCCAGCTATGGCTACACCTTC. Translation gives CASSNRQGASYGYTF.

This clonotype was counted at least ten times. The chain links TRBV28 to TRBJ1-2; the D is unclear. The CDR3 is 14 residues long. V dropped 2 bases and J dropped 5 bases, with 12 bases sitting between them. Germline values: CDR1 MDHEN, CDR2 SYDVKM. The CDR3 region is CASSLNPAAYGYTF. The DNA for the CDR3 is TGTGCCAGCAGTTTAAACCCTGCGGCATATGGCTACACCTTC.

This chain connects TRBV11-2 to TRBJ1-6; D is unresolved. Looked up from germline, CDR1 is SGHAT and CDR2 is FQNNGV. The V end was cut by 3 bases, the J end by 8 bases, with 8 bases between. The CDR3 extends over 13 amino acids. CDR3 DNA: TGTGCCAGCAGCTTCGACGTCTATTCACCCCTCCACTTT. The encoded protein is CASSFDVYSPLHF.

This clonotype has just a few counts. This may stem from a read error, because a much larger clone lies one nucleotide away. The CDR3 is CAGSDELNTEAFF. The CDR3 bases are TGTGCCGGCAGTGATGAATTGAACACTGAAGCTTTCTTT. This chain links TRBV2 with TRBJ1-1; D is uncertain. This CDR3 has 13 residues. CDR1 is SNHLY, CDR2 FYNNEI, per germline.

This clonotype was detected many times. The V call is TRBV5-1, the J call TRBJ2-3; 8 bases agree with TRBD2. Looked up from germline, CDR1 is SGHRS and CDR2 is YFSETQ. This CDR3 has 18 residues. V trimming: 0 bases; J trimming: 7 bases; junction bases outside the gene matches: 16. Here the CDR3 DNA reads TGCGCCAGCAGCTTGGGCCCTCTTGGTAGCGGGGCCGGAAATACGCAGTATTTT. Its protein is CASSLGPLGSGAGNTQYF.

This chain links TRBV29-1 with TRBJ1-1; D unresolved. V was pared by 3 bases and J by 1 base, with 9 bases between. This CDR3 region has 13 residues. CDR1 is SQVTM, CDR2 ANQGSEA, per germline. The CDR3 DNA reads TGCAGCGTTGACCAGACGGCGAACACTGAAGCTTTCTTT. It codes for CSVDQTANTEAFF.